This T cell receptor beta chain was observed in a study of human T cells and chemical hapten exposure. Points from the study as a whole: TCRs at a frequency above 1 in 1000 stayed unchanged with DPC sensitization.

The template was total RNA from unfractionated whole blood. It was the library that attached unique molecular identifiers to individual cDNA molecules. Per the authors' pipeline: Samples contained a median of roughly 93,000 TCRs, with a range of about 20,000 to 750,000. A single record per CDR3 protein comes from TCRdb applying MiXCR to the 5' RACE reads. TCRdb, not the original authors, processed these V and J calls. Among roughly 81,000 distinct CDR3 sequences, roughly 7.7% were seen once, and the ten largest hold under 2.5%. This clonotype was seen a few times. Its antigen remains unknown. The germline gives CDR1 DFQATT, CDR2 SNEGSKA (reference sequence). The CDR3 is 13 residues long. The V gene lost 6 bases and the J gene lost 3 bases, with 12 bases spanning the gap.

This sequence was found in a male donor in good health. The chain is built from TRBV20-1 and TRBJ2-1, with D tentatively TRBD2 (5 bases). CDR3 nucleotides: TGCAGTGCCCCCGCGGACTTCTACAATGAGCAGTTCTTC. Translated: CSAPADFYNEQFF.